This T cell receptor (beta chain) was captured in a study of cytomegalovirus exposure and HLA in healthy donors (dated 2017 in TCRdb). General notes on the study: In an earlier analysis of 587 of the donors, 276 Gb of sequence data and 90 million to 130 million unique TCR beta sequences from about 179 million T cells were reported. Approximately 310 gigabases of sequencing data and around 85 million unique TCR sequences made up an early release that covered approximately 700 HLA-typed donors. The genetic ancestry cluster associated with self-reported Caucasian donors included over 80% of the approximately 400 genotyped donors. The study aimed to test whether signatures of past pathogen exposure could be identified by cataloging public T cell receptors. The study profiled the T cell repertoires of more than 500 subjects by immunosequencing and related them to cytomegalovirus serostatus. A separate validation cohort of some 130 different subjects was used in addition to the roughly 670-subject first cohort. To predict cytomegalovirus infection status, the study brought together high-throughput TCR immunosequencing, statistical association of individual TCRs with disease status, and machine learning. In a later analysis, previously published TCR beta repertoires from 600 to 850 donors were re-analyzed and high-resolution HLA genotyping was added so that TCR occurrence patterns could be studied. The later analysis used no new phenotypic data to find candidate immune exposures, relying instead on TCR beta sequences and their occurrence across donors. An earlier analysis of 500 to 650 of the donors applied high-throughput TCR beta sequencing to assess whether each TCR beta V gene segment acted as functional or pseudogenic. Donor age, sex, ethnicity and CMV serostatus were collected together with the repertoire data. A later genetic analysis used genome-wide SNP genotypes for about three fifths of the 666 donors, treating that subset as a discovery cohort. Every discovery cohort repertoire had been produced on one sequencing platform. Class I and class II HLA loci were covered by the typing at four-digit resolution. Typing coverage varied by locus: about 620-630 donors for A, B, C, DRB1 and DQB1; approximately 520 for DQA1; over 600 for DPA1; 450 to 480 for DPB1. Because of strong linkage in the cohort, five DR-DQ haplotypes were treated as single units for association and clustering. Among 350 to 400 genotyped donors of the cohort, an average of approximately 250,000 unique TCR beta nucleotide sequences were sequenced per donor, 15% to 20% of them non-productive. Study-wide conclusions, independent of this receptor: For the cohort, immune exposure information was limited to CMV serostatus. Because HLA typing was missing for some donors at each locus, association tests included only the typed subset. Several of the top co-occurrence clusters appeared to be linked to parvovirus B19, influenza, CMV and Epstein-Barr virus, according to a later analysis. Roughly 15 rarely observed V segments, including chromosome 9 orphons, were excluded from the earlier analysis of several hundred of the donors because counts were too low. When HLA alleles, especially DR and DQ, strongly co-occurred, attributing TCR associations to individual alleles was difficult. Specific HLA alleles were associated with 15,000 to 20,000 TCR beta sequences at a false discovery rate of 0.05 in a later analysis. Presence/absence analyses assumed roughly uniform sequencing depth across donors, an assumption that may not hold. While some public TCRs were present in many individuals, most TCR sequences turned up only very rarely across donors. In the study, approximately 150 TCR beta chains were listed as associated with cytomegalovirus. Some IMGT-functional V segments, including TRBV6-2 and TRBV6-3, could not be told apart with the 87-base-pair reads, so those segments were excluded. In a later analysis, HLA-associated TCR beta chains showed more clonal expansion and lower generation probabilities than non-associated chains that were equally common. A further reported finding was that TCR beta sequences accurately predicted the HLA-A and HLA-B alleles for most subjects in the first cohort. A later analysis found that TCR association rates varied across HLA loci, with DRB1 alleles showing the most associated TCRs and HLA-C alleles the fewest. In vitro tests confirmed that a few of the cytomegalovirus-associated TCR beta chains recognize cytomegalovirus antigens. This cohort had only TCR beta chains sequenced, and the lack of alpha or paired-chain data limited which features could be detected. The classifier was reported to diagnose cytomegalovirus status with high specificity and sensitivity in both the original cohort and the validation cohort. A later analysis found that most CMV-associated TCR beta chains appeared HLA-restricted, with HLA associations seemingly driven largely by CMV exposure. The authors suggested that the approach could potentially be extended to other disease states and immunological phenotypes. An earlier analysis of around 500 of the donors showed that most TCR beta V segments appeared in productive rearrangements either about 87% or about 30% of the time, which broadly matched IMGT annotations. A group of highly shared sequence variants was considered likely to be a technical artifact of the sequencing pipeline. Correlated functional status among segregating V segments might be attributable to linkage disequilibrium, but an unknown experimental factor could not be ruled out. In a later genetic analysis, a missense DCLRE1C variant was associated with V-gene and J-gene trimming of TCR beta chains, and the association was replicated in an independent cohort. According to a later genetic analysis, donors in an Asian-associated ancestry cluster had fewer N-insertions in productive TCRs than the approximately 650-donor mean.

In total, roughly 670 healthy bone marrow donors made up the cohort. At the time of sampling, every cohort member was nominally healthy, though immune exposures that went unrecorded were likely present. The donor was CMV seronegative and was included in the group of over 300 seronegative cohort members. A peripheral blood sample was provided by each donor, and peripheral blood mononuclear cells were used for TCR beta sequencing. Genomic DNA was extracted from the blood cell samples with the Qiagen DNeasy Blood Extraction Kit. CDR1 and CDR2 are read off the germline V gene as SGHRS and YFSETQ. CDR3 length: 15 amino acids, cysteine to phenylalanine. The kept DNA is CDR3 alone, 45 bases in frame from the first base. V trim: 2 bases; J trim: 0 bases; unmatched bases: 4. Receptor amplification or capture employed the immunoSEQ multiplex PCR assay. A mixture of 60 forward primers for TCR Vbeta segments and 13 reverse primers for TCR Jbeta segments was used in the multiplex PCR. The CDR3 region of rearranged TCR beta genes was amplified from genomic DNA by a multiplex PCR assay. The Illumina HiSeq System was used to sequence the amplified TCR beta libraries as 87-base-pair reads. Per the original workflow: A later analysis tallied approximately 87 million unique TCR beta chains across the 600 to 700 repertoires, and about 10 million of those chains were shared by two or more donors. To remove PCR and sequencing errors, raw reads were error-corrected and collapsed into unique sequences using a nearest-neighbor algorithm that merged closely related sequences. CDR3 sequences were aligned to IMGT reference sequences to assign V, D and J gene segments. For a sequence to be retained, a match of at least six nucleotides to both a V gene segment and a J gene segment was required. Rearrangements were called productive when the CDR3 lacked stop codons and stayed in frame with V and J; all others were non-productive. CDR3 was defined by IMGT convention, running from the second conserved V-encoded cysteine to the conserved J-encoded phenylalanine. Sequences without an unambiguous match to a single V gene segment were excluded from the earlier analysis of 450 to 650 of the donors. In an earlier analysis of 450 to 750 of the donors, a V segment was called functional when productive rearrangements were above 56.7%, and segregating when the standard deviation between donors exceeded 5%. To diagnose cytomegalovirus status from the catalog of TCR beta chain sequences, a statistical classification framework was built. A later analysis assigned V and J genes by comparing TCR nucleotide sequences with IMGT/GENE-DB human TR gene sequences. A later analysis assigned CDR3 sequences and most-parsimonious VDJ recombination scenarios with the TCRdist pipeline. A later analysis defined each TCR beta chain by its CDR3 amino acid sequence plus V-gene family, and excluded reads lacking a unique V-gene family. In a later analysis, 450 to 600 highly shared, low-generation-probability nucleotide sequences were removed to address suspected cross-contamination and a sequencing artifact. In a later analysis, a clonal expansion index was calculated for each public chain from normalized within-repertoire ranks of inferred template counts. In a later analysis, generation probabilities were computed with a VDJ recombination model fitted to out-of-frame rearrangements, and the resulting probabilities were checked against IGoR. In a later analysis, TCR-TCR, TCR-HLA and TCR-CMV co-occurrence was scored with hypergeometric tests, and a repertoire-size bias correction was applied to TCR pairs. To estimate false discovery rates, a later analysis permuted the HLA or CMV assignments 20 times. In a later analysis, co-occurring TCRs were grouped using DBSCAN, and TCRdist sequence similarity was added for clustering within HLA-allele-positive subsets. Repertoires with fewer than 30,000 or more than 120,000 public chains were left out of co-occurrence clustering, as were a few repertoires with anomalous nucleotide sharing. This immuneACCESS table, as held by TCRdb, lists in-frame sequences with V and J called but not all clones. Of the missing ones, under half trace to an unresolved V gene in checked studies; the others have no known cause. Clone size and V and J calls were adopted from that table, with D and trimming inferred from the DNA. This sample gives roughly 170,000 clones in total; 70% to 90% of them show up just once. The ten largest clones add up to about 2% of the sample.

Regarding this clone: The antigen it binds to is not known. It has no much larger one-base neighbor in the sample; base qualities were not kept.

The chain is assembled from TRBV5-1 and TRBJ1-1; 7 junctional bases match TRBD1. This clonotype was sampled from a woman under 40 in good health and CMV-seronegative. The source material was PBMCs. In nucleotides, the sequence is TGCGCCAGCAGCTTCCGTGGACAGGTGAACACTGAAGCTTTCTTT. The resulting protein is CASSFRGQVNTEAFF.